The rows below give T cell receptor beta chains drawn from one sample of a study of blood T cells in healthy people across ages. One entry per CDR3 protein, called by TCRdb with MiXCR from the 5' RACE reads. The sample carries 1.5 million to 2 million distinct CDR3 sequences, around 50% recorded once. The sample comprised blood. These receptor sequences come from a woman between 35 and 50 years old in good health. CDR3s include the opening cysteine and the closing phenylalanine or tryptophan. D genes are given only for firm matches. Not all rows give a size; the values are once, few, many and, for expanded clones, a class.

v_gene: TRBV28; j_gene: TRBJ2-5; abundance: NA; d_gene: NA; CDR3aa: CASSYLTEETQYF; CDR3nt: TGTGCCAGCAGTTATCTGACGGAAGAGACCCAGTACTTC
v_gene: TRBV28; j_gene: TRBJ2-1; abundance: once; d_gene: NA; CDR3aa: CAGGFRNEQFF; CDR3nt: TGTGCCGGCGGATTTCGTAATGAGCAGTTCTTC
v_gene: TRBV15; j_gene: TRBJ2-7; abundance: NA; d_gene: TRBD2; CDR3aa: CATSLGLAGAYEQYF; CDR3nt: TGTGCCACCAGCCTTGGACTAGCGGGAGCCTACGAGCAGTACTTC
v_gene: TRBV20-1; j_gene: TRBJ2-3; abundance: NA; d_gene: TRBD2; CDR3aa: CSATLGGGLNTDTQYF; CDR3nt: TGCAGTGCTACACTCGGCGGGGGGCTAAACACAGATACGCAGTATTTT
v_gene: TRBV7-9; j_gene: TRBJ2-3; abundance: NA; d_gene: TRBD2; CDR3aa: CASRSGLGADTQYF; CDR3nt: TGTGCCAGCAGATCGGGACTAGGGGCAGATACGCAGTATTTT
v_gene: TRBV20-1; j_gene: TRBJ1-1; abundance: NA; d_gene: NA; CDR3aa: CSAKTGVNTEAFF; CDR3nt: TGCAGTGCTAAGACAGGAGTGAACACTGAAGCTTTCTTT
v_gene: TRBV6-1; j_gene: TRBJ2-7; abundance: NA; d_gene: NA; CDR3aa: CASSELPGAYEQYF; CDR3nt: TGTGCCAGCAGTGAATTACCGGGGGCCTACGAGCAGTACTTC
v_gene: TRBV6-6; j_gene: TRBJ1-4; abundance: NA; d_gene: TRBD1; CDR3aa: CASSDGQGYNEKLFF; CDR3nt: TGTGCCAGCAGTGATGGACAGGGCTATAATGAAAAACTGTTTTTT
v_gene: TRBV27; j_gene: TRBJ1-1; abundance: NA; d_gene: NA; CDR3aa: CASSLNSGTEAFF; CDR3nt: TGTGCCAGCAGTTTAAATTCGGGGACTGAAGCTTTCTTT
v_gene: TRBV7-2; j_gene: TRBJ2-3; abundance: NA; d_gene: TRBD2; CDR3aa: CASSEIGGTITDTQYF; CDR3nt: TGTGCCAGCAGCGAAATTGGGGGGACTATCACAGATACGCAGTATTTT
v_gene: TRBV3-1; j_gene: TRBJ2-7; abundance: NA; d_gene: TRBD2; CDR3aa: CASRQSGRVYF; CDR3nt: TGTGCCAGCAGACAAAGCGGGAGGGTGTACTTC
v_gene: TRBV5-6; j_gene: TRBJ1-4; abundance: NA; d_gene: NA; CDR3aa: CASSGTAGGKPFF; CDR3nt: TGTGCCAGCTCCGGGACCGCAGGCGGAAAACCGTTTTTT
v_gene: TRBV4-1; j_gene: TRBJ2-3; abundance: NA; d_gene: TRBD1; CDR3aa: CASSHPGTGQGSDTQYF; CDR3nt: TGCGCCAGCAGCCATCCTGGCACGGGACAGGGGTCAGATACGCAGTATTTT
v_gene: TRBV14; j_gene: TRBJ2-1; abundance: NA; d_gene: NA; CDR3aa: CASSQPKGSYNEQFF; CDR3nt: TGTGCCAGCAGCCAACCGAAAGGGTCCTACAATGAGCAGTTCTTC
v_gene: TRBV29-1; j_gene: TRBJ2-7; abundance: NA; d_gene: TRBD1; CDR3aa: CSVDGRQGTYEQYF; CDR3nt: TGCAGCGTTGATGGTAGACAGGGAACCTACGAGCAGTACTTC
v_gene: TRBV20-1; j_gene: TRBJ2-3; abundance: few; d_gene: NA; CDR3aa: CSAREGTSTDTQYF; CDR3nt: TGCAGTGCTAGAGAAGGAACCAGCACAGATACGCAGTATTTT
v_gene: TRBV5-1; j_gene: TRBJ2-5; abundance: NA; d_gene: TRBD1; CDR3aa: CASSYLTGMSETQYF; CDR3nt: TGCGCCAGCAGCTATCTGACAGGGATGTCGGAGACCCAGTACTTC
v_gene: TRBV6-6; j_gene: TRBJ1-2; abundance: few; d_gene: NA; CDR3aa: CATGRVGGYTF; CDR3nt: TGTGCCACGGGGAGGGTGGGTGGCTACACCTTC
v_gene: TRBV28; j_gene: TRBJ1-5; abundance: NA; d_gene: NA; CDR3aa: CASSTPGPVRYSNQPQHF; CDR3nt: TGTGCCAGCAGTACACCGGGGCCAGTGAGATATAGCAATCAGCCCCAGCATTTT
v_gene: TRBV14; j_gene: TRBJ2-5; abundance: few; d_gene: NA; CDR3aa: CASSGGRGLQETQYF; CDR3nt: TGTGCCAGCAGCGGCGGCCGGGGCCTACAAGAGACCCAGTACTTC
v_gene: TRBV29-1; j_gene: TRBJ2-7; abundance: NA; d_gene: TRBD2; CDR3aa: CSVGGLAGGRYF; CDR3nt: TGCAGCGTTGGGGGACTAGCGGGAGGTCGGTACTTC
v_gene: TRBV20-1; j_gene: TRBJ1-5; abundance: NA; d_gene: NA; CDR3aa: CSAEERSNQPRHF; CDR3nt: TGCAGTGCTGAGGAGAGGAGCAATCAGCCCCGGCATTTT
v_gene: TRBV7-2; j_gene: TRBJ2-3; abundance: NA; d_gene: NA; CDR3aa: CASSPQGITETQYF; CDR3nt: TGTGCCAGCAGCCCCCAGGGGATCACAGAGACGCAGTATTTT
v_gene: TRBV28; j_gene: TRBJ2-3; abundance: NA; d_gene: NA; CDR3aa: CASRGSGSTDTQYF; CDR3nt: TGTGCCAGCAGGGGTAGCGGAAGCACAGATACGCAGTATTTT
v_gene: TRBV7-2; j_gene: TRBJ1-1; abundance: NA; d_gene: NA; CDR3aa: CASSPPGRRNTEAFF; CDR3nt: TGTGCCAGCAGTCCCCCCGGACGGCGGAACACTGAAGCTTTCTTT
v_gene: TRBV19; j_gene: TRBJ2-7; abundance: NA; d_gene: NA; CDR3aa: CASNRDRYNEQYF; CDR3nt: TGTGCCAGTAATCGCGACAGATACAATGAGCAGTACTTC
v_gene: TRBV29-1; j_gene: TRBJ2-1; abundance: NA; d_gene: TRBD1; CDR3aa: CSADQMDRGGNEQFF; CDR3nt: TGCAGCGCGGACCAAATGGACAGGGGTGGGAATGAGCAGTTCTTC
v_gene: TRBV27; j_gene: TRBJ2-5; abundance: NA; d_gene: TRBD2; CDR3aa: CASSFSAGEYQETQYF; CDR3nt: TGTGCCAGCAGTTTTTCGGCGGGGGAGTACCAAGAGACCCAGTACTTC
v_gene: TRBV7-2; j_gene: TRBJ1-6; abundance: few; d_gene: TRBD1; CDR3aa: CASSLYPGGSVTTIHSPLHF; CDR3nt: TGTGCCAGCAGCTTATATCCAGGGGGTTCCGTCACCACTATTCATTCACCCCTCCACTTT
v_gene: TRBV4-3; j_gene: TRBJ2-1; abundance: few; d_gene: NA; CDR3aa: CASSQWRGDEQFF; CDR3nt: TGCGCCAGCAGCCAATGGCGCGGCGATGAGCAGTTCTTC
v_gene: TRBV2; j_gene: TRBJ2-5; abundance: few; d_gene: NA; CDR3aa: CASSEEVFQETQYF; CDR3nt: TGTGCCAGCAGTGAAGAGGTCTTCCAGGAGACCCAGTACTTC
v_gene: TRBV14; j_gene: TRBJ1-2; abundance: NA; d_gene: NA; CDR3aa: CASSQARGPGRADGYTF; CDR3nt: TGTGCCAGCAGCCAAGCACGAGGGCCAGGGCGGGCGGATGGCTACACCTTC
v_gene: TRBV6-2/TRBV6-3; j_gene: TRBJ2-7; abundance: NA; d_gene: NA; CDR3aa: CASRYLRDRRFYEQYF; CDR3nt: TGTGCCAGCAGGTACCTCCGGGACCGACGTTTCTACGAGCAGTACTTC
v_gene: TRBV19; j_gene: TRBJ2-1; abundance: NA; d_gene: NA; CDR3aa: CASTLAAGSSYNEQFF; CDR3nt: TGTGCCAGTACCCTGGCGGCGGGGAGCTCCTACAATGAGCAGTTCTTC
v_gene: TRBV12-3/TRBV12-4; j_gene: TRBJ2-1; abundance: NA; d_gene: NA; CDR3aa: CACVMGPTNNEQFF; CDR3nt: TGTGCCTGCGTTATGGGACCGACGAACAATGAGCAGTTCTTC
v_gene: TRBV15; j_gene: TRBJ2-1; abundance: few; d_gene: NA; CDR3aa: CATSRDGQSYNEQFF; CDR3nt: TGTGCCACCAGCAGAGATGGGCAGTCCTACAATGAGCAGTTCTTC
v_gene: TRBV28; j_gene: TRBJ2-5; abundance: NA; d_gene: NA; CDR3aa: CASRTSFRGSGETQYF; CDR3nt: TGTGCCAGCAGAACCTCCTTCAGGGGATCGGGGGAGACCCAGTACTTC
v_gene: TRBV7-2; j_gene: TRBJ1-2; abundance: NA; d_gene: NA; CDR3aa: CASSLDTGHSGYTF; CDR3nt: TGTGCCAGCAGCTTAGACACGGGACATAGCGGCTACACCTTC
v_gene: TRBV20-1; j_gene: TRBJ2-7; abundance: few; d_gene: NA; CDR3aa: CSAIWLEKAYEQYF; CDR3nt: TGCAGTGCTATCTGGCTAGAGAAGGCCTACGAGCAGTACTTC
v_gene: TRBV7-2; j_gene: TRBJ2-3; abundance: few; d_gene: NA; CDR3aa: CASSVGAVRTQYF; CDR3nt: TGTGCCAGCAGCGTAGGGGCCGTTCGTACGCAGTATTTT
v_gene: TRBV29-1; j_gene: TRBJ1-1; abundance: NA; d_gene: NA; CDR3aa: CSVGVYRQTDTEAFF; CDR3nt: TGCAGCGTGGGGGTATATAGGCAGACCGACACTGAAGCTTTCTTT
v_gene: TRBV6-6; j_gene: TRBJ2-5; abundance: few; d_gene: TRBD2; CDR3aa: CASSYGTSGTETQYF; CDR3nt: TGTGCCAGCAGTTACGGGACTAGCGGGACGGAGACCCAGTACTTC
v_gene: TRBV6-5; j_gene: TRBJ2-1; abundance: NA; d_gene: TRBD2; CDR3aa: CASSQTSGGLETQFF; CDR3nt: TGTGCCAGCAGCCAGACTAGCGGGGGACTAGAGACCCAGTTCTTC
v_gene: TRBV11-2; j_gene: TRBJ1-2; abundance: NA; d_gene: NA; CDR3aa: CASSCVQNYGYTF; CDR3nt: TGTGCCAGCAGCTGTGTCCAGAACTATGGCTACACCTTC
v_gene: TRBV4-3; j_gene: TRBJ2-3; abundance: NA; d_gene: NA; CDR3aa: CASSPGRSDTQYF; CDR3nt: TGCGCCAGCAGCCCGGGGCGATCAGATACGCAGTATTTT
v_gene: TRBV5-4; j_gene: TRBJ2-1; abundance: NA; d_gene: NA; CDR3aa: CASSLIAGAPFF; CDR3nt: TGTGCCAGCAGCTTGATCGCGGGGGCCCCGTTCTTC
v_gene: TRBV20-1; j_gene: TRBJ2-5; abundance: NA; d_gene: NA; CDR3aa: CSARDVGETQYF; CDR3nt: TGCAGTGCTAGAGATGTGGGGGAGACCCAGTACTTC
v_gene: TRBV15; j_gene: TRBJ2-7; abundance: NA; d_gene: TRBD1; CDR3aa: CATSKYKQGAYEQYF; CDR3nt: TGTGCCACCAGCAAATATAAGCAGGGGGCCTACGAGCAGTACTTC
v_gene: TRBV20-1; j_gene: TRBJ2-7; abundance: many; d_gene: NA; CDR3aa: CSASPGTSSYEQYF; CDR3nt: TGCAGTGCTAGCCCCGGGACCAGCTCCTACGAGCAGTACTTC
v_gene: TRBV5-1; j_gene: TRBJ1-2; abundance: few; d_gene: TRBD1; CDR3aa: CASSLDPGQGHYGYTF; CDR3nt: TGCGCCAGCAGCTTGGATCCGGGACAGGGGCACTATGGCTACACCTTC
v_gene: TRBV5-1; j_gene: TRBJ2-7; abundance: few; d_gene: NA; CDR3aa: CASSLVGNVNEQYF; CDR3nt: TGCGCCAGCAGCTTGGTAGGGAATGTCAACGAGCAGTACTTC
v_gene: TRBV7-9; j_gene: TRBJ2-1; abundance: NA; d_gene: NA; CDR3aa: CASSLRESVGNEQFF; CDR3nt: TGTGCCAGCAGCTTACGGGAATCGGTGGGCAATGAGCAGTTCTTC
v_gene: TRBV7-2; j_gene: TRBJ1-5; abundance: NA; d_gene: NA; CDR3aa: CASSILNQPQHF; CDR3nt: TGTGCCAGCAGCATTCTCAATCAGCCCCAGCATTTT
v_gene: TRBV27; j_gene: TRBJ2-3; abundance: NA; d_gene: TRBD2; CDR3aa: CASRSVLAGGTDTQYF; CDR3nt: TGTGCCAGCAGATCTGTACTAGCGGGGGGCACAGATACGCAGTATTTT
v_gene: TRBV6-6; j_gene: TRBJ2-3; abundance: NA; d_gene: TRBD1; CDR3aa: CAIQPGQGLDTQYF; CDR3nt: TGTGCCATCCAGCCGGGACAGGGGTTAGATACGCAGTATTTT
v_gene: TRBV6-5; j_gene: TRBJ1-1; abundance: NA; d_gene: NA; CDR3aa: CASSSTGTSMNTEAFF; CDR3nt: TGTGCCAGCAGTTCAACAGGGACATCCATGAACACTGAAGCTTTCTTT
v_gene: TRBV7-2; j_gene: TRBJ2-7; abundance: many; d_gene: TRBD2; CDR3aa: CASSLAGLASPMDLYEQYF; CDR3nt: TGTGCCAGCAGCTTAGCTGGACTAGCGAGCCCCATGGATTTGTACGAGCAGTACTTC
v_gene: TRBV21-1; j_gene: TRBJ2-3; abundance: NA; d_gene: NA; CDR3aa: CASSKAQRGPPDTQYF; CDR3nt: TGTGCCAGCAGCAAAGCTCAACGGGGGCCCCCAGATACGCAGTATTTT